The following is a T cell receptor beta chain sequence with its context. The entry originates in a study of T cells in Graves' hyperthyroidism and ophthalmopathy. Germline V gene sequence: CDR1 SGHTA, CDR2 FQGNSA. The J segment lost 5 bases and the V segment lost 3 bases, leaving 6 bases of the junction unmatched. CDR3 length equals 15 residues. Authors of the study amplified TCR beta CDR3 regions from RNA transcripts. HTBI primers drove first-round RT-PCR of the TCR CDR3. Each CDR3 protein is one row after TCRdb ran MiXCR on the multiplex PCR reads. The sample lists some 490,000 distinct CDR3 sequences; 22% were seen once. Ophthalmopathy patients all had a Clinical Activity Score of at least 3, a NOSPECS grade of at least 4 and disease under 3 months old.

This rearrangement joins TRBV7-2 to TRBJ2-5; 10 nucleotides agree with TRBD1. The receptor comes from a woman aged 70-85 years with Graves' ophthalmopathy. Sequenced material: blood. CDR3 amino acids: CASSFGTGAFETQYF. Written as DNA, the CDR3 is TGTGCCAGCAGCTTCGGGACAGGGGCGTTCGAGACCCAGTACTTC.